This TCR beta chain was profiled in a study of T-cell reconstitution after alpha-beta-depleted transplantation in children. Regarding the study as a whole: About two months after transplant, alpha-beta T cells reportedly came from several hundred expanded graft clones.

Unique molecular identifiers were incorporated into the prepared TCRbeta library. TCRdb fed the PCR reads into MiXCR, producing one record per CDR3 protein. Among a few hundred thousand distinct CDR3 sequences listed, 25% to 30% were seen once. To note about this clonotype: Its specificity is unknown.

From germline, CDR1 is SGHRS and CDR2 YFSETQ. V trimming: 1 base; J trimming: 10 bases; junction bases outside the gene matches: 5. The CDR3 consists of 15 residues. This sequence originates from a boy under two years old with Wiskott-Aldrich syndrome, due to receive a stem cell transplant. This chain joins TRBV5-1 and TRBJ1-6, with 10 bases lining up with TRBD1. Specimen: PBMCs, collected before TCRalphabeta/CD19-depleted stem cell transplant. The CDR3: CASSLRPGQGSPLHF. CDR3 nucleotide sequence: TGCGCCAGCAGCTTGAGGCCGGGACAGGGGTCACCCCTCCACTTT.